These T cell receptor beta chains were read from a single sample in a study of blood T cells in healthy people across ages. In TCRdb, the 5' RACE reads were re-called with MiXCR into one record per CDR3 protein. The table lists roughly 800,000 distinct CDR3 sequences, 58% of them singletons, with about 20% in the top ten. Sequencing was carried out using blood. All receptors derive from a man aged 25 to 45 in good health. Both conserved end residues are part of each CDR3. Fields, in order: J gene, CDR3 length, clone size, D gene, V gene, CDR3 protein, CDR3 DNA. The D gene is left open where the match is weak. Clone size appears in some rows only: once, few, many, or a class for an expanded clone.

TRBJ2-7 | 15 | few | TRBD2 | TRBV4-3 | CASSQQAGGTYEQYF | TGCGCCAGCAGCCAACAAGCGGGAGGGACTTACGAGCAGTACTTC
TRBJ2-1 | 16 | NA | TRBD1 | TRBV7-2 | CASSASSGTGQETQFF | TGTGCCAGCAGCGCTTCATCCGGGACAGGGCAAGAGACCCAGTTCTTC
TRBJ2-5 | 13 | NA | NA | TRBV6-1 | CASRQQGRETQYF | TGTGCCAGCAGGCAACAGGGTAGAGAGACCCAGTACTTC
TRBJ2-1 | 17 | NA | NA | TRBV6-5 | CASSYSRARGSYNEQFF | TGTGCCAGCAGTTACTCTAGGGCCAGAGGGTCCTACAATGAGCAGTTCTTC
TRBJ2-7 | 14 | NA | NA | TRBV7-2 | CASSRAQGNYGQYF | TGTGCCAGCAGCCGGGCACAAGGAAACTACGGGCAGTACTTC
TRBJ2-1 | 12 | NA | NA | TRBV29-1 | CSVETVWGERFF | TGCAGCGTTGAAACTGTATGGGGTGAGCGGTTCTTC
TRBJ2-2 | 17 | NA | TRBD1 | TRBV12-3/TRBV12-4 | CASSSRDRGPDTGELFF | TGTGCCAGCAGTTCCCGGGACAGGGGACCAGACACCGGGGAGCTGTTTTTT
TRBJ2-1 | 15 | NA | TRBD1 | TRBV28 | CASTGTGGWLDEQFF | TGTGCCAGCACCGGAACAGGGGGCTGGCTTGATGAGCAGTTCTTC
TRBJ2-2 | 16 | NA | TRBD2 | TRBV18 | CASSPTSGGTAGELFF | TGTGCCAGCTCACCAACTAGCGGGGGAACGGCGGGGGAGCTGTTTTTT
TRBJ2-5 | 13 | few | NA | TRBV28 | CASSFSFQETQYF | TGTGCCAGCAGTTTTTCCTTTCAAGAGACCCAGTACTTC
TRBJ2-7 | 13 | NA | TRBD2 | TRBV6-5 | CVSTKSGSYEQYF | TGTGTCAGTACGAAAAGCGGGAGCTACGAGCAGTACTTC
TRBJ2-7 | 14 | NA | TRBD2 | TRBV7-2 | CASSYSGGAQEQYF | TGTGCCAGCAGCTATAGCGGGGGGGCCCAAGAGCAGTACTTC
TRBJ2-7 | 14 | NA | NA | TRBV29-1 | CSAESPGPAYEQYF | TGCAGCGCAGAATCGCCGGGACCGGCCTACGAGCAGTACTTC
TRBJ2-3 | 14 | NA | NA | TRBV29-1 | CSVSPTGMSDTQYF | TGCAGCGTATCGCCCACGGGTATGTCAGATACGCAGTATTTT
TRBJ2-7 | 15 | NA | TRBD2 | TRBV6-5 | CASSYAGTSGDEQYF | TGTGCCAGCAGTTACGCCGGGACTAGCGGCGACGAGCAGTACTTC
TRBJ1-5 | 12 | NA | NA | TRBV6-2/TRBV6-3 | CASSQPSQPQHF | TGTGCCAGCAGCCAACCTTCTCAGCCCCAGCATTTT
TRBJ2-7 | 11 | NA | TRBD1 | TRBV20-1 | CSARNRGEQYF | TGCAGTGCTAGAAACAGGGGCGAGCAGTACTTC
TRBJ2-3 | 15 | NA | TRBD2 | TRBV27 | CASSLRDYFTDTQYF | TGTGCCAGCAGTTTAAGGGACTACTTCACAGATACGCAGTATTTT
TRBJ2-6 | 20 | NA | NA | TRBV6-5 | CASSYSRKALLKLGANVLTF | TGTGCCAGCAGTTACTCGAGGAAAGCACTGCTAAAGTTAGGGGCCAACGTCCTGACTTTC
TRBJ1-2 | 13 | NA | NA | TRBV20-1 | CSARRELTGGYTF | TGCAGTGCTCGACGGGAGTTGACGGGTGGCTACACCTTC
TRBJ2-5 | 15 | NA | NA | TRBV9 | CASSVAPSGRETQYF | TGTGCCAGCAGCGTAGCTCCGTCGGGACGGGAGACCCAGTACTTC
TRBJ1-4 | 14 | NA | TRBD1 | TRBV13 | CATTKRDRDKKLFF | TGTGCCACCACTAAGCGAGACAGGGATAAAAAACTGTTTTTT
TRBJ2-1 | 15 | NA | TRBD2 | TRBV7-9 | CASSAERGGYNEQFF | TGTGCCAGCAGCGCGGAGCGGGGAGGATACAATGAGCAGTTCTTC
TRBJ2-7 | 15 | NA | TRBD2 | TRBV12-3/TRBV12-4 | CASKGASGRIYEQYF | TGTGCCAGCAAGGGGGCTAGCGGGAGAATCTACGAGCAGTACTTC
TRBJ1-2 | 11 | few | NA | TRBV10-3 | CATSGNYGYTF | TGTGCCACTTCAGGGAACTATGGCTACACCTTC
TRBJ2-1 | 16 | NA | TRBD2 | TRBV5-1 | CASTSSGSTSYNEQFF | TGCGCCAGCACCTCTAGCGGGAGTACTTCCTACAATGAGCAGTTCTTC
TRBJ2-7 | 16 | few | TRBD2 | TRBV20-1 | CSAPQPNSGVDYEQYF | TGCAGTGCTCCACAACCTAACAGCGGGGTAGACTACGAGCAGTACTTC
TRBJ2-1 | 17 | NA | TRBD2 | TRBV25-1 | CASSGPSVAGAYNEQFF | TGTGCCAGCAGCGGGCCCAGTGTGGCGGGAGCTTACAATGAGCAGTTCTTC
TRBJ2-1 | 11 | NA | NA | TRBV5-4 | CAIGIGNEQFF | TGTGCCATTGGGATCGGCAATGAGCAGTTCTTC
TRBJ2-1 | 17 | NA | TRBD2 | TRBV10-3 | CAISESGGRTLHNEQFF | TGTGCCATCAGTGAGTCAGGCGGGAGGACTCTTCACAATGAGCAGTTCTTC
TRBJ2-4 | 14 | NA | NA | TRBV7-2 | CASSLGPAKNIQYF | TGTGCCAGCAGCCTCGGGCCGGCCAAAAACATTCAGTACTTC
TRBJ1-2 | 13 | few | NA | TRBV6-5 | CASSYRANYGYTF | TGTGCCAGCAGTTACCGAGCTAACTATGGCTACACCTTC
TRBJ2-5 | 12 | NA | NA | TRBV29-1 | CSIRLGSETQYF | TGCAGCATTCGGCTGGGGTCAGAGACCCAGTACTTC
TRBJ2-1 | 16 | few | NA | TRBV21-1 | CASSQEQYRSYNEQFF | TGTGCCAGCAGCCAGGAGCAGTACCGCTCCTACAATGAGCAGTTCTTC
TRBJ2-1 | 14 | few | NA | TRBV6-2/TRBV6-3 | CASSSPSAGPEQFF | TGTGCCAGCAGTTCCCCTTCGGCCGGCCCTGAGCAGTTCTTC
TRBJ2-1 | 13 | few | TRBD1 | TRBV27 | CASSLDRGTEQFF | TGTGCCAGCAGTTTAGACAGGGGCACTGAGCAGTTCTTC
TRBJ1-2 | 13 | NA | TRBD1 | TRBV5-1 | CASRQQGDYGYTF | TGCGCCAGTAGACAACAGGGGGACTATGGCTACACCTTC
TRBJ1-2 | 15 | NA | NA | TRBV5-1 | CASSLGGLLPGGYTF | TGCGCCAGCAGCTTGGGGGGTCTCCTCCCGGGAGGCTACACCTTC
TRBJ1-4 | 12 | few | NA | TRBV12-3/TRBV12-4 | CASRGPFEKLFF | TGTGCCAGCAGGGGACCGTTTGAAAAACTGTTTTTT
TRBJ1-1 | 13 | NA | NA | TRBV2 | CATREGESTEAFF | TGTGCCACCCGAGAGGGGGAGAGCACTGAAGCTTTCTTT
TRBJ1-6 | 14 | NA | TRBD1 | TRBV12-3/TRBV12-4 | CASSLSGGQSPLHF | TGTGCCAGCAGTTTGTCAGGGGGCCAATCACCCCTCCACTTT
TRBJ2-7 | 15 | few | TRBD2 | TRBV5-1 | CASSLGTSGPYEQYF | TGCGCCAGCAGCTTAGGGACTAGCGGACCCTACGAGCAGTACTTC
TRBJ2-1 | 16 | NA | NA | TRBV27 | CASSPYKDVRYNEQFF | TGTGCCAGCAGTCCCTACAAGGACGTTCGCTACAATGAGCAGTTCTTC
TRBJ1-5 | 15 | NA | NA | TRBV20-1 | CSAEEEGPAHQPQHF | TGCAGTGCTGAGGAGGAGGGCCCCGCTCATCAGCCCCAGCATTTT
TRBJ2-5 | 14 | NA | TRBD2 | TRBV4-2 | CASSPTTSGNYEYF | TGTGCCAGCAGCCCTACCACTAGCGGGAACTACGAGTACTTC
TRBJ2-1 | 15 | few | NA | TRBV7-8 | CASSLAPAAYNEQFF | TGTGCCAGCAGCTTAGCCCCTGCTGCCTACAATGAGCAGTTCTTC
TRBJ2-1 | 16 | NA | TRBD1 | TRBV7-9 | CASSPRGTAIHNEQFF | TGTGCCAGCAGCCCAAGGGGGACAGCGATACACAATGAGCAGTTCTTC